Only a few counts were recorded for the clone carrying this T cell receptor (beta chain). The antigen remains unidentified. There are 13 residues in the CDR3. V dropped 7 bases and J dropped 4 bases, with 14 bases sitting between them. CDR1 and CDR2 from the germline V gene are SNHLY and FYNNEI. Prepared TCR beta cDNA libraries contained unique molecular identifiers. TCRdb re-called the PCR reads with MiXCR, one entry per CDR3 protein. The profile shows about 400,000 distinct CDR3 sequences, 30% to 45% of them singletons. The data derive from a study of post-analysis software for immune sequencing data. Findings of the study overall: Patients had higher frequencies than controls of a few TRBV segments, including TRBV5-6, TRBV5-1 and TRBV20-1. Compared with controls, patients showed significantly lower normalized Chao1 diversity.

This clonotype originated in a girl under 18 with multiple sclerosis. The chain has TRBV2 and TRBJ2-7; no reliable D call. Sequencing was done on a sample of blood. The CDR3 coding sequence is TGTGCCAGCAACTTCTTGACAAGTTACGAGCAGTACTTC. Translating it yields CASNFLTSYEQYF.